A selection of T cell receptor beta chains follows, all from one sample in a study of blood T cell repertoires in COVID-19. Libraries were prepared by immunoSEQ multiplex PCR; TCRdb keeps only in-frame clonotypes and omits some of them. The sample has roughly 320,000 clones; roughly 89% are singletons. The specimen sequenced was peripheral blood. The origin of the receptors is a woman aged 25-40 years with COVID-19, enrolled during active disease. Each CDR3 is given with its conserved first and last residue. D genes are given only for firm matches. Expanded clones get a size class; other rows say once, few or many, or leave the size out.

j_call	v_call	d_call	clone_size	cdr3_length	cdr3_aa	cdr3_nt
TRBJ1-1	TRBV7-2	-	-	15	CASSLYTPTPTEAFF	TGTGCCAGCAGCTTATATACTCCAACGCCCACTGAAGCTTTCTTT
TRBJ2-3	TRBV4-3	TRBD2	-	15	CASSTERGGTDTQYF	TGCGCCAGCAGCACCGAGCGGGGGGGCACAGATACGCAGTATTTT
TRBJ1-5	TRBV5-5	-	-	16	CASSLEGDLQGQPQHF	TGTGCCAGCAGCTTGGAGGGGGATTTACAGGGCCAGCCCCAGCATTTT
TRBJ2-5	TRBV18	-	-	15	CASSSLSEEKETQYF	TGTGCCAGCTCATCTCTCTCCGAGGAGAAAGAGACCCAGTACTTC
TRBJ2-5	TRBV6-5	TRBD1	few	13	CASRGTGLGTQYF	TGTGCCAGCAGGGGGACAGGGTTGGGGACCCAGTACTTC
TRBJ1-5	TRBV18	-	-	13	CASSPGRNQPQHF	TGTGCCAGCTCTCCAGGGAGGAATCAGCCCCAGCATTTT
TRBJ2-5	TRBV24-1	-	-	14	CATSDPDGKETQYF	TGTGCCACCAGTGATCCGGACGGGAAAGAGACCCAGTACTTC
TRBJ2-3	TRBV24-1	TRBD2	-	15	CATSALGRVGDTQYF	TGTGCCACCAGTGCCTTGGGGAGGGTTGGGGATACGCAGTATTTT
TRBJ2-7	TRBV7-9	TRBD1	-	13	CASRRQGAPEQYF	TGTGCCAGCAGGAGGCAGGGGGCGCCCGAGCAGTACTTC
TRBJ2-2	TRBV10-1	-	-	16	CASSEFVGEDTGELFF	TGCGCCAGCAGTGAGTTTGTCGGGGAGGACACCGGGGAGCTGTTTTTT
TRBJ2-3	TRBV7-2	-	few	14	CASSYNRGTDTQYF	TGTGCCAGCAGCTATAACAGGGGCACAGATACGCAGTATTTT
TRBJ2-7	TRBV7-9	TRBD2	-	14	CASSTSGNSYEQYF	TGTGCCAGCAGCACTAGCGGAAACTCCTACGAGCAGTACTTC
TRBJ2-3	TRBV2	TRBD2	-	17	CASSDTRAGGSTDTQYF	TGTGCCAGCAGTGACACGCGAGCGGGGGGGTCCACAGATACGCAGTATTTT
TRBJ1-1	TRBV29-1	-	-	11	CSVPSRTEAFF	TGCAGCGTGCCTTCTCGGACTGAAGCTTTCTTT
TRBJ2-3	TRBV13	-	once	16	CASSPPAGQSADTQYF	TGTGCCAGCAGCCCGCCCGCCGGACAGAGCGCAGATACGCAGTATTTT
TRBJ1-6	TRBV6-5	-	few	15	CATSKSSSYNSPLHF	TGTGCCACCTCGAAAAGTAGCTCCTATAATTCACCCCTCCACTTT
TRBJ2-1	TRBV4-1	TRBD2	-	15	CASSQGTRSYNEQFF	TGCGCCAGCAGCCAAGGGACTAGGTCCTACAATGAGCAGTTCTTC
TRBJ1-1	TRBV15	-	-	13	CATSIIRGTEAFF	TGTGCCACCAGCATTATCAGGGGTACTGAAGCTTTCTTT
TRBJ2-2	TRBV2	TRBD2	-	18	CASSDPGLAGGNTGELFF	TGTGCCAGCAGCGACCCGGGACTAGCGGGGGGGAACACCGGGGAGCTGTTTTTT
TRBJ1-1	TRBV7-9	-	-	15	CASSSSWGGAYEAFF	TGTGCCAGCAGCTCCTCGTGGGGGGGCGCTTATGAAGCTTTCTTT
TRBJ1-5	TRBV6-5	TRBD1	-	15	CASRQDRGGNQPQHF	TGTGCCAGCAGACAGGACAGGGGGGGCAATCAGCCCCAGCATTTT
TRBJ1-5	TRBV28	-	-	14	CASSLIGWDQPQHF	TGTGCCAGCAGTTTAATCGGGTGGGATCAGCCCCAGCATTTT
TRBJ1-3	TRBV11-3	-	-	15	CASSSPRSSGNTIYF	TGTGCCAGCAGCTCCCCACGGAGCTCTGGAAACACCATATATTTT
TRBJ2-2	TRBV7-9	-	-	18	CASRSRPGTRANTGELFF	TGTGCCAGCAGGTCGAGGCCCGGGACACGCGCGAACACCGGGGAGCTGTTTTTT
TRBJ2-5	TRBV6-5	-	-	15	CASSGAGGNQETQYF	TGTGCCAGCAGCGGGGCAGGGGGGAACCAAGAGACCCAGTACTTC
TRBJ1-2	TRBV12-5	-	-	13	CASGLDRNYGYTF	TGTGCTAGTGGCTTAGACAGAAACTATGGCTACACCTTC
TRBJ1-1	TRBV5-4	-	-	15	CASSLDGGKGTEAFF	TGTGCCAGCAGCTTGGATGGAGGGAAGGGCACTGAAGCTTTCTTT
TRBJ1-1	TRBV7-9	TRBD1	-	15	CASSRQGQINTEAFF	TGTGCCAGCAGCCGTCAGGGACAGATTAACACTGAAGCTTTCTTT
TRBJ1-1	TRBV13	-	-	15	CASSLALGRNTEAFF	TGTGCCAGCAGCTTAGCCCTGGGGAGGAACACTGAAGCTTTCTTT
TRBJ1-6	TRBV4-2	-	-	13	CASSQDWSSPLHF	TGTGCCAGCAGCCAAGATTGGAGTTCACCCCTCCACTTT
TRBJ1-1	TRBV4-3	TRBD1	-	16	CASSPQRAGGSTEAFF	TGCGCCAGCAGCCCGCAAAGGGCAGGGGGATCCACTGAAGCTTTCTTT
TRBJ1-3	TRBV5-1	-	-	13	CASSQGSGNTIYF	TGCGCCAGCAGTCAGGGATCCGGAAACACCATATATTTT
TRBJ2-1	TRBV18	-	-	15	CASFDGTGWSNEQFF	TGTGCCAGCTTCGACGGGACTGGATGGTCAAATGAGCAGTTCTTC
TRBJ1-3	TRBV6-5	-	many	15	CASSYSGGSGNTIYF	TGTGCCAGCAGTTACTCGGGGGGATCGGGAAACACCATATATTTT
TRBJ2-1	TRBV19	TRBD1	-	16	CASSIQGAVGYNEQFF	TGTGCCAGTAGTATACAGGGGGCGGTCGGGTACAATGAGCAGTTCTTC
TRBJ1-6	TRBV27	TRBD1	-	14	CASSPGTGASPLHF	TGTGCCAGCAGTCCGGGGACAGGGGCTTCACCCCTCCACTTT
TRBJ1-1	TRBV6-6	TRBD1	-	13	CASSFNRQGTAFF	TGTGCCAGCAGTTTCAACCGACAGGGTACAGCTTTCTTT
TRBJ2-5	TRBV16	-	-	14	CASSQSRDRSPEYF	TGTGCCAGCAGCCAGTCAAGAGACAGGTCCCCAGAGTACTTC
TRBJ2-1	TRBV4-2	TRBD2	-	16	CASSQDTRGGYNEQFF	TGTGCCAGCAGCCAAGATACGCGGGGGGGTTACAATGAGCAGTTCTTC
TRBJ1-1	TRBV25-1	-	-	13	CASSDRLNTEAFF	TGTGCCAGCAGTGACCGTCTAAACACTGAAGCTTTCTTT
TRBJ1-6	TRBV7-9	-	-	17	CASSLVPGSLGNSPLHF	TGTGCCAGCAGCTTAGTTCCCGGGAGCCTTGGGAATTCACCCCTCCACTTT
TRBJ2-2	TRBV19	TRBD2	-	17	CASSAIGTRGDTGELFF	TGTGCCAGTAGTGCCATTGGGACCCGGGGGGACACCGGGGAGCTGTTTTTT
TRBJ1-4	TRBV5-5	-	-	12	CASSFLNEKLFF	TGTGCCAGCAGCTTTCTTAATGAAAAACTGTTTTTT
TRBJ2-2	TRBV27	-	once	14	CASSPGQNTGELFF	TGTGCCAGCAGTCCAGGTCAGAACACCGGGGAGCTGTTTTTT
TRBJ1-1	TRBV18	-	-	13	CASSPTLNTEAFF	TGTGCCAGCTCACCGACACTGAACACTGAAGCTTTCTTT
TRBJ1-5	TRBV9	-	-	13	CASSVSDNQPQHF	TGTGCCAGCAGCGTGTCAGACAATCAGCCCCAGCATTTT
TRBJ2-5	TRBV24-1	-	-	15	CATSDPRGGGETQYF	TGTGCCACCAGTGATCCGAGGGGAGGAGGCGAGACCCAGTACTTC
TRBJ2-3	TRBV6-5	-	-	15	CASSYAASSTDTQYF	TGTGCCAGCAGTTACGCCGCCAGTAGCACAGATACGCAGTATTTT
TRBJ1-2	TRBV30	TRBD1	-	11	CAWSGGLSYTF	TGTGCCTGGTCAGGGGGCTTAAGCTACACCTTC
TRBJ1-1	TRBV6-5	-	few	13	CASSYVRGAEAFF	TGTGCCAGCAGTTACGTCAGGGGCGCTGAAGCTTTCTTT
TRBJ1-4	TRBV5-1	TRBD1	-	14	CASSLRTGPEKLFF	TGCGCCAGCAGCTTAAGGACAGGGCCTGAAAAACTGTTTTTT
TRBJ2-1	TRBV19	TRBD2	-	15	CASSFTSGGKNEQFF	TGTGCCAGTAGTTTTACTAGCGGGGGGAAAAATGAGCAGTTCTTC
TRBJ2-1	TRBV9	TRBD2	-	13	CASSGTSYPEQFF	TGTGCCAGCTCTGGGACTAGTTATCCTGAGCAGTTCTTC
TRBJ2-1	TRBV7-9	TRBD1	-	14	CASSWTGDYNEQFF	TGTGCCAGCAGCTGGACAGGGGACTACAATGAGCAGTTCTTC